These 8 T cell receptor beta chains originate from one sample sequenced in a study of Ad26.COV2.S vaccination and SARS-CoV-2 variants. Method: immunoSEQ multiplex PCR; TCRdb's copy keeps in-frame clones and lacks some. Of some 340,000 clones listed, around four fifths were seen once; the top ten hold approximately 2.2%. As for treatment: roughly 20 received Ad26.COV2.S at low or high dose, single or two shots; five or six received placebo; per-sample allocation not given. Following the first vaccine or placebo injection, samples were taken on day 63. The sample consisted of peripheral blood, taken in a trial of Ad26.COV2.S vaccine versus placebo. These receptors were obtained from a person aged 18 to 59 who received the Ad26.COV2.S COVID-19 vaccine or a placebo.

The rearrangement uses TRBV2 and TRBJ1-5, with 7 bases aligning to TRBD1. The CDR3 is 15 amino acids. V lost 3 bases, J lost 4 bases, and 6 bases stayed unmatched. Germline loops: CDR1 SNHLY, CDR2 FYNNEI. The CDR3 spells CASSDRGQANQPQHF. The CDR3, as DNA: TGTGCCAGCAGTGATAGGGGGCAGGCAAATCAGCCCCAGCATTTT.

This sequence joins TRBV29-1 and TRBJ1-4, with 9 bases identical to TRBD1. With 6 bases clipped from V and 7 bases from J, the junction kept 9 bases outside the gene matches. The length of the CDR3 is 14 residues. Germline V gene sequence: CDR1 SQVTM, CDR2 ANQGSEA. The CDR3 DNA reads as TGCAGCGTGGTCCTGGGACAGGGTGGTGAAAAACTGTTTTTT. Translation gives CSVVLGQGGEKLFF.

CDR3 protein: CASSLVGQASSYEQYF. The CDR3, as DNA: TGTGCCAGCAGCTTAGTTGGGCAGGCGAGCTCCTACGAGCAGTACTTC. The chain couples TRBV11-2 to TRBJ2-7; D uncertain. This CDR3 contains 16 residues. Deletions cut 1 base from V and 0 bases from J, with 13 bases between. Germline V gene data show CDR1 as SGHAT and CDR2 as FQNNGV.

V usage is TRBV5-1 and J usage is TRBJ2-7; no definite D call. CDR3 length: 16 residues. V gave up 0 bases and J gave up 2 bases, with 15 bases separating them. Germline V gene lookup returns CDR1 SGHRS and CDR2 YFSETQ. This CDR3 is CASSLVATQQPYEQYF. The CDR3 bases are TGCGCCAGCAGCTTGGTGGCAACTCAACAACCCTACGAGCAGTACTTC.

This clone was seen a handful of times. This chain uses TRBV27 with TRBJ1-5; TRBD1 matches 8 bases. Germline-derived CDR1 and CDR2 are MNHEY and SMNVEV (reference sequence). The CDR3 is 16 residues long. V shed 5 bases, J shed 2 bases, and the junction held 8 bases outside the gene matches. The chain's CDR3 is CASSPLGQGGNQPQHF. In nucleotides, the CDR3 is TGTGCCAGCAGTCCCCTCGGACAGGGTGGCAATCAGCCCCAGCATTTT.

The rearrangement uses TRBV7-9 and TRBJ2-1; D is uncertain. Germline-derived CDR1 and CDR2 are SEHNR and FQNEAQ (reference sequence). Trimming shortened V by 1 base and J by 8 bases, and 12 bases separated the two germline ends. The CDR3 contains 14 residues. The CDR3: CASSLGGSKDEQFF. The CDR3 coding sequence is TGTGCCAGCAGCTTAGGTGGCAGCAAAGATGAGCAGTTCTTC.

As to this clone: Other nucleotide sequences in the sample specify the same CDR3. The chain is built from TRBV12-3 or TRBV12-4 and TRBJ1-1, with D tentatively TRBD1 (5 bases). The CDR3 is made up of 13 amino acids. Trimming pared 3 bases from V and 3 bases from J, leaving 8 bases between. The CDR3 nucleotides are TGTGCCAGCAGTTTGGGGGGGGACACTGAAGCTTTCTTT. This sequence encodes CASSLGGDTEAFF.

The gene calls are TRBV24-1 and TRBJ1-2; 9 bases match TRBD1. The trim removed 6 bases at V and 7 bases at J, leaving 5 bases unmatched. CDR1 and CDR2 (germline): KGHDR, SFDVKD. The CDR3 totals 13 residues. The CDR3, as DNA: TGTGCCACCAGTCGGACAGGGGTTAGTGGCTACACCTTC. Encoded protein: CATSRTGVSGYTF.